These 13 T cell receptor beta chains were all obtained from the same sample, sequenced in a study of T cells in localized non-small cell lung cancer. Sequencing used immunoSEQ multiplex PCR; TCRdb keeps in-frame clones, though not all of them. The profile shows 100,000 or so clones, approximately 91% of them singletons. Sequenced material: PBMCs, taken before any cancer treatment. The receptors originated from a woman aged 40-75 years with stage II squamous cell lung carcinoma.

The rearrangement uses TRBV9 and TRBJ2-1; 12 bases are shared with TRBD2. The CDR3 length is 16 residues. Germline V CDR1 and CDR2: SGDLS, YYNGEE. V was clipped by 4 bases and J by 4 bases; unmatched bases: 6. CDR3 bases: TGTGCCAGCAGCCGACCCGGACTAGCGGGGTACAATGAGCAGTTCTTC. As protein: CASSRPGLAGYNEQFF.

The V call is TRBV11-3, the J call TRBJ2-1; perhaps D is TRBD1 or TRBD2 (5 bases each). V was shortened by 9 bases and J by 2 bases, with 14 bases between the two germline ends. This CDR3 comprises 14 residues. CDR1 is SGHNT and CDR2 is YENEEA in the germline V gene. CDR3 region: CASSRDETYNEQFF. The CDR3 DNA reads TGTGCCAGTTCCCGGGACGAGACCTACAATGAGCAGTTCTTC. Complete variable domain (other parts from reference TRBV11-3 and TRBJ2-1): EAGVVQSPRYKIIEKKQPVAFWCNPISGHNTLYWYLQNLGQGPELLIRYENEEAVDDSQLPKDRFSAERLKGVDSTLKIQPAELGDSAVYLCASSRDETYNEQFFGPGTRLTVL.

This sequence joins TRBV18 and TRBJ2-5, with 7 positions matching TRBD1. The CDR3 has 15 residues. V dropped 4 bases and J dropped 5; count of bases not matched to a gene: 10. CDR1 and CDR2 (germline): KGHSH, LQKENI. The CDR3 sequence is CASSRQTGVSETQYF. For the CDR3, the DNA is TGTGCCAGCTCACGCCAAACAGGGGTTTCCGAGACCCAGTACTTC. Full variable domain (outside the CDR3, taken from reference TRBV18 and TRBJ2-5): NAGVMQNPRHLVRRRGQEARLRCSPMKGHSHVYWYRQLPEEGLKFMVYLQKENIIDESGMPKERFSAEFPKEGPSILRIQQVVRGDSAAYFCASSRQTGVSETQYFGPGTRLLVL.

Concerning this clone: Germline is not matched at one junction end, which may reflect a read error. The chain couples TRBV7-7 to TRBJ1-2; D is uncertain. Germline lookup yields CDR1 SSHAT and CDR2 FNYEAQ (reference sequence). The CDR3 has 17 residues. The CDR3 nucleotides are TGTGCTAGCAGCTTATCGAGCACATATGGCCCTAACTATGGCTACACCTTC. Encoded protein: CASSLSSTYGPNYGYTF.

CDR3 bases: TGTGCCAGCAGGGCAACAGGGTCCGGCAATCAGCCCCAGCATTTT. Its translation is CASRATGSGNQPQHF. V gene TRBV28 combines with J gene TRBJ1-5, with D possibly being TRBD1 (6 bases). Germline CDR1 and CDR2: MDHEN and SYDVKM. This CDR3 comprises 15 residues. Trimming removed 6 bases from V and 2 bases from J, with 14 bases in between.

CDR3 bases: TGTGCCAGCAGTACCCTCCCGGAGGGTCTACTACGTGGGGAGCAGTACTTC. Its translation: CASSTLPEGLLRGEQYF. The V and J genes are TRBV27 and TRBJ2-7; D perhaps matches TRBD2 (6 bases). The germline CDR1 and CDR2 sequences are MNHEY and SMNVEV (reference sequence). The germline V and J ends were trimmed by 5 bases and 7 bases, with 27 bases remaining between them. The CDR3 has 17 residues.

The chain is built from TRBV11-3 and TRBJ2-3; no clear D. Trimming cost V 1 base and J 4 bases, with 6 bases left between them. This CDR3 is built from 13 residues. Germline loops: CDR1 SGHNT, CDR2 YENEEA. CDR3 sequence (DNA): TGTGCCAGCAGCTTAGGCGATTCAGATACGCAGTATTTT. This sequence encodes CASSLGDSDTQYF.

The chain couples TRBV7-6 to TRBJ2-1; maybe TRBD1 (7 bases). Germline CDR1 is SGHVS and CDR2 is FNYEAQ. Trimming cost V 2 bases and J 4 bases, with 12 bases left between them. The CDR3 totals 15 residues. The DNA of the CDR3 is TGTGCCAGCAGCTTACAGGGGGGACAGTACAATGAGCAGTTCTTC. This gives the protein CASSLQGGQYNEQFF.

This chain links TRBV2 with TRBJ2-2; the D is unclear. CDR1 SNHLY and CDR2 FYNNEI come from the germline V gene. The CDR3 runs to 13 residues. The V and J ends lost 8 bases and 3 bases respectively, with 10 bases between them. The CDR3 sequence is CASQGRYTGELFF. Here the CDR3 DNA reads TGTGCCAGCCAAGGTCGATACACCGGGGAGCTGTTTTTT.

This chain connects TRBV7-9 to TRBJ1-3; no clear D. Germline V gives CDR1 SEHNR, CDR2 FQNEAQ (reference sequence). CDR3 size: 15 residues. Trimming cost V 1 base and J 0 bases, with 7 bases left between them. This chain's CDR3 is CASSLGRASGNTIYF. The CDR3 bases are TGTGCCAGCAGCTTAGGGAGGGCCTCTGGAAACACCATATATTTT. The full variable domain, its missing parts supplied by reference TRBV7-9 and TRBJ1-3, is DTGVSQNPRHKITKRGQNVTFRCDPISEHNRLYWYRQTLGQGPEFLTYFQNEAQLEKSRLLSDRFSAERPKGSFSTLEIQRTEQGDSAMYLCASSLGRASGNTIYFGEGSWLTVV.

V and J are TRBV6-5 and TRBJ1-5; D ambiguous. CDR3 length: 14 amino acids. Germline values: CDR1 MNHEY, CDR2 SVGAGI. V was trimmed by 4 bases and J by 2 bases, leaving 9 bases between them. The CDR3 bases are TGTGCCAGCAGTTTGGGTATGGGCAATCAGCCCCAGCATTTT. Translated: CASSLGMGNQPQHF.

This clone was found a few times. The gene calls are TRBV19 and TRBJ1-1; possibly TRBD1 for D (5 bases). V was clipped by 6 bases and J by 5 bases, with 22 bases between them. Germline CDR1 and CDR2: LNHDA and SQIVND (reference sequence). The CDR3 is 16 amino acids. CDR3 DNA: TGTGCCAGTAGCCAGATCCGGAATGGGGGACGTACTGAAGCTTTCTTT. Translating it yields CASSQIRNGGRTEAFF.

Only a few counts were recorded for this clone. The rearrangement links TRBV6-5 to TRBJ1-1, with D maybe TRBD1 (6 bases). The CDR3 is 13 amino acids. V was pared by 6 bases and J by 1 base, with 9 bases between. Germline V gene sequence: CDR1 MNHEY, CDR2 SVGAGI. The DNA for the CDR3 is TGTGCCAGCAGCCTGACAGGGAACACTGAAGCTTTCTTT. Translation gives CASSLTGNTEAFF.